The 21 T cell receptor beta chains presented below share a single source sample, sequenced in a study of T cell therapy after organ transplantation. Only in-frame clones appear in the TCRdb table, and some are missing; sequencing was by immunoSEQ multiplex PCR. The data show some 47,000 clones, around 93% seen once. Antigens of these TCRs are unknown. This specimen consisted of CD8+ T cells from blood, obtained before autologous CMV-specific T cell therapy. The receptors here all came from a human patient who had received a solid organ transplant and had CMV disease.

The rearrangement links TRBV5-6 to TRBJ2-2; 9 positions agree with TRBD1. CDR1 and CDR2 (germline): SGHDT, YYEEEE. Trimming took 5 bases from V and 3 from J; bases not matched to a gene: 5. This CDR3 contains 15 residues. In DNA, the CDR3 is TGTGCCAGCAGTCGGGACAGGGCGGACACCGGGGAGCTGTTTTTT. Translating gives CASSRDRADTGELFF.

The chain couples TRBV29-1 to TRBJ1-1; D ambiguous. The CDR3 has 14 residues. V dropped 1 base and J dropped 0 bases, with 9 bases sitting between them. Looked up from germline, CDR1 is SQVTM and CDR2 is ANQGSEA. CDR3 loop: CSVEGPEMNTEAFF. The DNA of the CDR3 is TGCAGCGTTGAAGGGCCCGAAATGAACACTGAAGCTTTCTTT.

The chain uses TRBV30 and TRBJ2-7; D may be TRBD2 (5 bases). From germline, CDR1 is GTSNPN and CDR2 SVGIG (reference sequence). V lost 5 bases to trimming and J lost 2 bases, with 10 bases between them. The CDR3 is 12 residues long. CDR3 DNA: TGTGCCTGGGGGGAGCGTACCTACGAGCAGTACTTC. It yields the protein CAWGERTYEQYF.

This clone has only one observation. The rearrangement uses TRBV5-6 and TRBJ2-7; D is ambiguous. Between the trimmed V and J ends, which lost 0 bases and 3 bases, there was a span of 19 bases. This CDR3 spans 17 amino acids. Germline loops: CDR1 SGHDT, CDR2 YYEEEE. For the CDR3, the DNA is TGTGCCAGCAGCTTGGCCATCCCGGACGGTGAGGACTACGAGCAGTACTTC. Translating it yields CASSLAIPDGEDYEQYF.

The V call is TRBV4-2, the J call TRBJ1-2, with TRBD1 identical over 10 bases. The CDR3 has 17 residues. Losses at the gene ends were 0 bases for V and 5 bases for J; bases not matched to a gene: 9. Looked up from germline, CDR1 is LGHNA and CDR2 is YNFKEQ. The CDR3 DNA sequence: TGTGCCAGCAGCCAAGAGATTGGGACAGGGGAGAGTTATGGCTACACCTTC. It codes for CASSQEIGTGESYGYTF.

The genes are TRBV18 and TRBJ1-4; 7 bases match TRBD1. This CDR3 region has 14 residues. In germline, CDR1 is KGHSH, CDR2 LQKENI. With 6 bases clipped from V and 4 bases from J, the junction kept 5 bases outside the gene matches. CDR3: CASSPGQSNEKLFF. The CDR3 DNA is TGTGCCAGCTCCCCGGGACAGAGTAATGAAAAACTGTTTTTT.

This chain uses TRBV19 with TRBJ1-2; D gene unclear. The germline V gene has CDR1 LNHDA and CDR2 SQIVND (reference sequence). V lost 8 bases and J 4 bases, leaving 17 bases between the germline ends. CDR3 size: 14 residues. CDR3 sequence reads: CASCDYSPFYGYTF. The CDR3 DNA is TGTGCCAGTTGTGATTACTCTCCTTTCTATGGCTACACCTTC.

This rearrangement joins TRBV15 to TRBJ2-7; TRBD1 is a possible D gene (5 bases). With 5 bases removed from V and 1 base from J, the gap between germline ends came to 15 bases. Per the germline V gene, CDR1 is LNHNV and CDR2 is YYDKDF (reference sequence). The CDR3 is made up of 15 amino acids. The CDR3 DNA is TGTGCCACCAGCTTACAGGCTTCGTCATCCTACGAGCAGTACTTC. Amino acid sequence: CATSLQASSSYEQYF.

The CDR3 spells CASSLATSGGSDEQFF. The CDR3 coding sequence is TGTGCCAGCAGCTTAGCCACTAGCGGGGGGTCCGATGAGCAGTTCTTC. The J gene is TRBJ2-1, the V gene TRBV7-2, with 12 bases identical to TRBD2. Germline CDR1 reads SGHTA; CDR2 reads FQGNSA. There are 16 residues in the CDR3. The junction had 5 bases not matched to a gene; V was cut back by 0 bases and J by 8 bases.

This clone occurred once. The chain employs TRBV7-8 and TRBJ1-2; a weak D match, TRBD1 (5 bases). CDR3 size: 15 residues. Trimming shortened V by 1 base and J by 1 base, and 10 bases separated the two germline ends. Per the germline V gene, CDR1 is SGHVS and CDR2 is FQNEAQ. The DNA of the CDR3 is TGTGCCAGCAGCTTAGGGCCGGACATTAACTATGGCTACACCTTC. Its protein is CASSLGPDINYGYTF.

This rearrangement joins TRBV20-1 to TRBJ1-1, with no clear D. CDR1 and CDR2 from the germline V gene are DFQATT and SNEGSKA (reference sequence). The CDR3 sequence is 11 residues long. Trimming cost V 6 bases and J 1 base, with 6 bases left between them. The CDR3 loop is CSAKPNTEAFF. For the CDR3, the DNA is TGCAGTGCGAAGCCGAACACTGAAGCTTTCTTT.

V usage is TRBV19 and J usage is TRBJ1-1, with 10 bases lining up with TRBD1. Trimming cost V 6 bases and J 0 bases; bases outside gene matches: 4. The CDR3 spans 15 residues. The germline gives CDR1 LNHDA, CDR2 SQIVND (reference sequence). CDR3 DNA sequence: TGTGCCAGTAGGGACAGGGGGGACATGAACACTGAAGCTTTCTTT. Protein: CASRDRGDMNTEAFF. Looking up the rest from reference TRBV19 and TRBJ1-1 gives the full variable domain: DGGITQSPKYLFRKEGQNVTLSCEQNLNHDAMYWYRQDPGQGLRLIYYSQIVNDFQKGDIAEGYSVSREKKESFPLTVTSAQKNPTAFYLCASRDRGDMNTEAFFGQGTRLTVV.

The chain couples TRBV5-6 to TRBJ1-1; 9 positions agree with TRBD1. V lost 3 bases and J lost 6; bases outside the gene matches: 6. The germline gives CDR1 SGHDT, CDR2 YYEEEE. This CDR3 has 14 amino acids. CDR3 sequence (DNA): TGTGCCAGCAGCTCTCCGGGACAGGGCGCTGAAGCTTTCTTT. It encodes CASSSPGQGAEAFF.

The chain is built from TRBV30 and TRBJ2-1, with unresolved D. This CDR3 spans 13 amino acids. V was clipped by 8 bases and J by 5 bases, with 16 bases between them. Germline V lookup: CDR1 GTSNPN, CDR2 SVGIG (reference sequence). For the CDR3, the DNA is TGTGCCAGCGAAGAGGAAGCGCACAATGAGCAGTTCTTC. Translation gives CASEEEAHNEQFF.

V gene TRBV5-6 combines with J gene TRBJ1-1, with D unresolved. The length of the CDR3 is 17 residues. With 0 bases removed from V and 2 bases from J, the gap between germline ends came to 17 bases. In germline, CDR1 is SGHDT, CDR2 YYEEEE. The CDR3 DNA reads as TGTGCCAGCAGCTTGGTGGGTGAGGGATTGGGTAACACTGAAGCTTTCTTT. Its translation is CASSLVGEGLGNTEAFF. Using reference TRBV5-6 and TRBJ1-1 for the parts outside the CDR3, the full variable domain is DAGVTQSPTHLIKTRGQQVTLRCSPKSGHDTVSWYQQALGQGPQFIFQYYEEEERQRGNFPDRFSGHQFPNYSSELNVNALLLGDSALYLCASSLVGEGLGNTEAFFGQGTRLTVV.

This chain uses TRBV15 with TRBJ1-1; unclear D gene. V lost 5 bases and J lost 6, with 13 bases in between. Germline CDR1 and CDR2: LNHNV and YYDKDF (reference sequence). The CDR3 has 13 amino acids. The CDR3 coding sequence is TGTGCCACCAGCGCTGACCGGGCATCTGAAGCTTTCTTT. As protein: CATSADRASEAFF.

J is TRBJ2-7 and V is TRBV27; D is uncertain. The V gene lost 5 bases and the J gene lost 5 bases, with 13 bases spanning the gap. This CDR3 is 13 amino acids long. From germline, CDR1 is MNHEY and CDR2 SMNVEV (reference sequence). DNA for the CDR3: TGTGCCAGCAGTCGGTTTATGGACGACGAGCAGTACTTC. This codes for CASSRFMDDEQYF.

The chain carries TRBV27 and TRBJ2-7, with 7 bases lining up with TRBD2. J was trimmed by 7 bases and V by 8 bases; bases with no gene match: 14. Per the germline V gene, CDR1 is MNHEY and CDR2 is SMNVEV (reference sequence). This CDR3 is 14 amino acids long. The CDR3 sequence is CASSVGGSPGEQYF. The CDR3, as DNA: TGTGCCAGCTCCGTCGGGGGGTCGCCCGGAGAGCAGTACTTC.

V and J are TRBV5-6 and TRBJ2-1; tentatively, D is TRBD2 (6 bases). Germline loops: CDR1 SGHDT, CDR2 YYEEEE. The CDR3 contains 14 residues. Trimming left V 4 bases short and J 7 bases short, with 15 bases between. Written as DNA, the CDR3 is TGTGCCAGCAGCCCGCCTAGCGCGGTGAATGAGCAGTTCTTC. This codes for CASSPPSAVNEQFF.

V gene TRBV15 combines with J gene TRBJ1-2, with a possible D match to TRBD1 (5 bases). The germline V and J ends were trimmed by 1 base and 0 bases, with 9 bases remaining between them. CDR1 is LNHNV, CDR2 YYDKDF, per germline (reference sequence). The CDR3 is 15 residues long. CDR3 DNA: TGTGCCACCAGCAGAGTTCAGGGCGCTAACTATGGCTACACCTTC. Protein sequence: CATSRVQGANYGYTF.

The chain uses TRBV4-1 and TRBJ2-3; 11 bases match TRBD2. There are 15 residues in the CDR3. With V trimmed by 1 base and J by 4 bases, 1 base remained unmatched. Germline V gives CDR1 MGHRA, CDR2 YSYEKL. This CDR3 reads CASSQVAGGADTQYF. The CDR3 bases are TGCGCCAGCAGCCAAGTAGCGGGAGGGGCAGATACGCAGTATTTT.